These 19 T cell receptor beta chains were all obtained from the same sample, sequenced in a study of T cell responses to AZD1222 COVID-19 vaccine. Sequencing was performed with immunoSEQ multiplex PCR; in TCRdb, only in-frame clones are kept and a portion is missing. The data contain about 140,000 clones, roughly 92% of them seen just once; the ten biggest clones take up around 5.1%. The sample was peripheral blood, taken on day 0 of AZD1222 vaccination. These receptors all stem from an adult in good health.

CDR3 DNA: TGTGCCAGCAGCCAAGGTGCCGGGACTAGCGGGAGTTGGGCCTCCAGTGAGCAGTTCTTC. It is translated as CASSQGAGTSGSWASSEQFF. The rearrangement links TRBV3-1 (or the pseudogene TRBV3-2) to TRBJ2-1; 14 bases align to TRBD2. The CDR3 contains 20 residues. CDR1 and CDR2 (germline): LGHDT, YNNKEL (reference sequence). With V trimmed by 1 base and J by 9 bases, 17 bases remained unmatched.

V usage is TRBV7-9 and J usage is TRBJ2-7, with TRBD1 matching over 8 bases. Germline loops: CDR1 SEHNR, CDR2 FQNEAQ (reference sequence). After removal of 5 bases from V and 7 bases from J, the junction contained 10 bases not matched to a gene. The CDR3 runs 14 residues. CDR3 region: CASSPGQAGWEQYF. CDR3 DNA: TGTGCCAGCAGCCCGGGACAGGCGGGGTGGGAGCAGTACTTC.

This clone has more than one count but fewer than ten. This chain links TRBV25-1 with TRBJ2-1; no firm D call. This CDR3 has 14 amino acids. Germline CDR1 and CDR2: MGHDK and SYGVNS. V was pared by 5 bases and J by 3 bases, with 11 bases between. CDR3 in DNA: TGTGCCAGCAGTCTGTCTACTTACTACAATGAGCAGTTCTTC. Its translation: CASSLSTYYNEQFF.

The chain couples TRBV18 to TRBJ1-4, with D possibly matching TRBD1 (6 bases). The CDR3 runs to 14 residues. The V and J ends lost 3 bases and 4 bases respectively, with 9 bases between them. From germline, CDR1 is KGHSH and CDR2 LQKENI. The CDR3 DNA reads TGTGCCAGCTCACCCAGACAGGATAATGAAAAACTGTTTTTT. Encoded protein: CASSPRQDNEKLFF.

The chain carries TRBV10-3 and TRBJ2-1; 11 positions agree with TRBD2. With V trimmed by 9 bases and J by 7 bases, 17 bases remained unmatched. CDR1 is ENHRY and CDR2 is SYGVKD in the germline V gene. The CDR3 runs to 17 residues. The CDR3 here is CAISPFLTSGIFNEQFF. In DNA, the CDR3 is TGTGCCATATCGCCTTTTTTGACTAGCGGGATCTTTAATGAGCAGTTCTTC.

The rearrangement links TRBV2 to TRBJ2-1; 7 nucleotides agree with TRBD2. The germline CDR1 and CDR2 sequences are SNHLY and FYNNEI. Trimming removed 6 bases from V and 6 bases from J; junction bases left unmatched: 14. The CDR3 has 16 residues. The CDR3 loop is CASRTEAGGSLNEQFF. The CDR3 nucleotides are TGTGCCAGCAGGACCGAAGCCGGGGGGAGTCTCAATGAGCAGTTCTTC. The full variable domain, with the rest looked up from reference TRBV2 and TRBJ2-1, is EPEVTQTPSHQVTQMGQEVILRCVPISNHLYFYWYRQILGQKVEFLVSFYNNEISEKSEIFDDQFSVERPDGSNFTLKIRSTKLEDSAMYFCASRTEAGGSLNEQFFGPGTRLTVL.

V is TRBV28 and J is TRBJ2-7; TRBD1 aligns across 7 bases. The V gene end was trimmed by 5 bases and the J gene end by 9 bases; junction bases not matched to a gene: 10. Germline V lookup: CDR1 MDHEN, CDR2 SYDVKM. CDR3 length: 13 amino acids. The CDR3 DNA reads as TGTGCCAGCAGTCCAGGACAGGCTTCTTGGCAGTACTTC. This encodes CASSPGQASWQYF.

The chain carries TRBV28 and TRBJ2-1, with D perhaps matching TRBD2 (6 bases). The V and J ends lost 3 bases and 10 bases respectively, with 13 bases between them. CDR3 length equals 13 residues. Germline CDR1 is MDHEN and CDR2 is SYDVKM. The CDR3 spells CASSLNFRGEQFF. The CDR3 nucleotides read TGTGCCAGCAGTTTGAACTTCCGGGGGGAGCAGTTCTTC.

This clone has just a few counts. The rearrangement joins TRBV11-3 to TRBJ2-2, with unresolved D. The germline V gene has CDR1 SGHNT and CDR2 YENEEA. This CDR3 spans 14 amino acids. V lost 3 bases, J lost 7 bases, and 12 bases lay in between. The CDR3 DNA reads as TGTGCCAGCAGCTTCGGTCGATTCAGCGGGGAGCTGTTTTTT. This gives the protein CASSFGRFSGELFF.

The chain employs TRBV7-9 and TRBJ1-4; TRBD1 matches at 9 bases. The CDR3 covers 14 residues. Germline assignment: CDR1 SEHNR and CDR2 FQNEAQ (reference sequence). The V and J ends lost 3 bases and 8 bases, in that order; junction bases with no gene match: 4. This CDR3 is CASSLGQGLEKLFF. In nucleotides, the CDR3 is TGTGCCAGCAGCTTGGGACAGGGTTTGGAAAAACTGTTTTTT.

This clone was found once. The chain carries TRBV6-5 and TRBJ2-5, with 10 bases identical to TRBD2. Unmatched junction bases numbered 6, after V lost 6 bases and J lost 2 bases. Germline CDR1 reads MNHEY; CDR2 reads SVGAGI. The CDR3 contains 15 residues. CDR3 DNA: TGTGCCAGCAGACGGACTAGCGGCATACAAGAGACCCAGTACTTC. Translated: CASRRTSGIQETQYF.

V usage is TRBV19 and J usage is TRBJ1-4; D gene unclear. Between the trimmed V and J ends, which lost 9 bases and 8 bases, there was a span of 19 bases. The CDR3 runs 14 residues. From germline, CDR1 is LNHDA and CDR2 SQIVND (reference sequence). The CDR3 spells CASNGRRGEEKLFF. The CDR3 nucleotides read TGTGCCAGCAACGGACGCCGTGGGGAGGAAAAACTGTTTTTT.

The chain joins TRBV2 to TRBJ2-7, with D perhaps TRBD1 (5 bases). This CDR3 has 18 residues. V lost 8 bases and J 4 bases, leaving 30 bases between the germline ends. Germline V CDR1 and CDR2: SNHLY, FYNNEI. The CDR3 loop reads CASLRTTVDLPLRYEQYF. The CDR3 nucleotides read TGTGCCAGCCTTAGGACGACAGTGGACCTTCCTCTAAGATACGAGCAGTACTTC.

The V call is TRBV28, the J call TRBJ1-4; a possible D gene is TRBD1 (6 bases). The V end was cut by 6 bases, the J end by 5 bases, with 16 bases between. The CDR3 extends over 15 amino acids. CDR1 MDHEN and CDR2 SYDVKM come from the germline V gene. The CDR3 region is CASRPTTGSNEKLFF. DNA of the CDR3: TGTGCCAGCAGACCTACTACAGGGTCCAATGAAAAACTGTTTTTT.

The rearrangement joins TRBV6-2 or TRBV6-3 to TRBJ2-2, with 7 bases matching TRBD2. Germline CDR1 MNHEY, CDR2 SVGEGT. CDR3 length equals 14 residues. V trimming: 2 bases; J trimming: 5 bases; junction bases outside the gene matches: 2. The chain's CDR3 is CASSYRGRTGELFF. DNA for the CDR3: TGTGCCAGCAGTTACCGCGGGAGAACCGGGGAGCTGTTTTTT.

A remark on this clone: Other DNA sequences in this specimen translate into the identical CDR3. The chain combines TRBV7-2 with TRBJ1-3; D unclear. Trimming pared 3 bases from V and 1 base from J, leaving 4 bases between. The germline V gene encodes CDR1 SGHTA and CDR2 FQGNSA. There are 13 residues in the CDR3. For the CDR3, the DNA is TGTGCCAGCAGCTTGGGATCTGGAAACACCATATATTTT. It specifies CASSLGSGNTIYF.

This rearrangement joins TRBV3-1 (or the pseudogene TRBV3-2) to TRBJ2-3, with a possible D match to TRBD2 (6 bases). The CDR3 spans 14 residues. In germline, CDR1 is LGHDT, CDR2 YNNKEL (reference sequence). V lost 1 base and J lost 7, with 12 bases in between. The CDR3 DNA sequence: TGTGCCAGCAGCCAAGCGCTAGCGTACTATACGCAGTATTTT. Protein sequence: CASSQALAYYTQYF.

The chain recombines TRBV7-9 with TRBJ2-7; the D is unclear. The CDR3 runs 15 residues. Per germline, CDR1 SEHNR and CDR2 FQNEAQ (reference sequence). Trimming removed 5 bases from V and 0 bases from J, with 14 bases in between. CDR3 sequence reads: CASSQPGVSSYEQYF. The CDR3 region has the DNA TGTGCCAGCAGCCAACCCGGCGTGAGCTCCTACGAGCAGTACTTC. Combining the CDR3 with reference TRBV7-9 and TRBJ2-7 gives the whole variable domain DTGVSQNPRHKITKRGQNVTFRCDPISEHNRLYWYRQTLGQGPEFLTYFQNEAQLEKSRLLSDRFSAERPKGSFSTLEIQRTEQGDSAMYLCASSQPGVSSYEQYFGPGTRLTVT.

The table lists this clone with a count of one. The chain is built from TRBV15 and TRBJ1-2; possible D gene TRBD1, 5 bases. Per germline, CDR1 LNHNV and CDR2 YYDKDF (reference sequence). V dropped 3 bases and J dropped 3 bases, with 17 bases sitting between them. The CDR3 consists of 16 residues. This CDR3 reads CATSRNMGVSDYGYTF. The CDR3 DNA reads as TGTGCCACCAGCAGGAACATGGGGGTTTCAGACTATGGCTACACCTTC.